The rows below give T cell receptor beta chains drawn from one sample of a study of technical replicates of blood from several donors. The protocol was immunoSEQ multiplex PCR, while the TCRdb copy is restricted to in-frame clones and leaves out a portion. The sample consists of tens of thousands of clones, about nine tenths of them appearing once. Material for sequencing was T cells isolated from PBMCs. These receptors were collected from a human donor in good health. CDR3s include the opening cysteine and the closing phenylalanine or tryptophan. The D gene is left open where the match is weak. Only part of the rows carry a size: once, few, many, or a class if the clone is expanded.

size,J,D,V,DNA,CDR3
once,TRBJ2-7,TRBD2,TRBV7-9,TGTGCCAGCAGCTTAGCGCTGGGACTAGGGGCCTACGAGCAGTACTTC,CASSLALGLGAYEQYF
.,TRBJ2-2,.,TRBV11-1,TGTGCCAGCAGCTTACTGGGAGCCACCGGGGAGCTGTTTTTT,CASSLLGATGELFF
.,TRBJ2-7,TRBD2,TRBV6-5,TGTGCCAGCAGTTTCAGCGGGGGAAGCTCCTACGAGCAGTACTTC,CASSFSGGSSYEQYF
once,TRBJ1-5,TRBD1,TRBV28,TGTGCCAGCAGTCCAGGGGGCGCGGAGTATAGCAATCAGCCCCAGCATTTT,CASSPGGAEYSNQPQHF
.,TRBJ2-1,TRBD2,TRBV30,TGTGCCTGGACTACTAGCGGGAGTCCGAGTGAGCAGTTCTTC,CAWTTSGSPSEQFF
.,TRBJ2-1,.,TRBV21-1,TGTGCCAGCAGCAAAGTTAGTAGCGGGAGTTGTAACAATGAGCAGTTCTTC,CASSKVSSGSCNNEQFF
.,TRBJ2-1,TRBD2,TRBV28,TGTGCCAGCAGTTTAGGTTCTAGCGGGGGTCGCAATGAGCAGTTCTTC,CASSLGSSGGRNEQFF
.,TRBJ1-2,.,TRBV10-1,TGCGCCAGCCCTGAAAACTCCGCGACTCGGGGCTACACCTTC,CASPENSATRGYTF
.,TRBJ2-5,.,TRBV15,TGTGCCACCAGCAGAGCGGGACAACAAGAGACCCAGTACTTC,CATSRAGQQETQYF
.,TRBJ1-2,.,TRBV28,TGTGCCAGCAGTTTACCAGGGGAGCACTATGGCTACACCTTC,CASSLPGEHYGYTF
.,TRBJ2-4,TRBD1,TRBV29-1,TGCAGCGTTGACGGAACAGGGGGCGGTCAGTACTTC,CSVDGTGGGQYF
.,TRBJ2-5,TRBD2,TRBV6-1,TGTGCCAGCTTACTAGCGGGGGAAGCGGCCCAGTACTTC,CASLLAGEAAQYF
once,TRBJ2-3,TRBD2,TRBV7-3,TGTGCCAGCAGCTTAACCCGTCTAGCGGGAGTAATAGATACGCAGTATTTT,CASSLTRLAGVIDTQYF
.,TRBJ2-5,TRBD1,TRBV5-1,TGCGCCAGCAGCGCGGACAGGGGAGTCGCAGAGACCCAGTACTTC,CASSADRGVAETQYF
once,TRBJ2-7,TRBD1,TRBV5-1,TGCGCCAGCAGAAATATTGGGGACAGTGGGGCTTACGAGCAGTACTTC,CASRNIGDSGAYEQYF
.,TRBJ2-3,.,TRBV13,TGTGCCAGCAGCTTATCGGACAAAGTATATACGCAGTATTTT,CASSLSDKVYTQYF
.,TRBJ1-2,TRBD1,TRBV19,TGTGCCAGTAGGAGCCGGGACAGTAACTATGGCTACACCTTC,CASRSRDSNYGYTF
.,TRBJ1-1,.,TRBV6-1,TGTGCCAGCAGTCAAGTGGGGCCTACTGAAGCTTTCTTT,CASSQVGPTEAFF
.,TRBJ2-2,TRBD2,TRBV5-1,TGCGCCAGCAGCTTGGCCGCTAGCGGGAGTATGGGCGGGGAGCTGTTTTTT,CASSLAASGSMGGELFF
.,TRBJ1-4,.,TRBV5-1,TGCGCCAGCAGCTTGTGGGGGGATGAAAAACTGTTTTTT,CASSLWGDEKLFF
.,TRBJ1-1,.,TRBV30,TGTGCCTGGATTGCCCGGGACTCCGAAGCTTTCTTT,CAWIARDSEAFF
many,TRBJ1-2,.,TRBV15,TGTGCCACCAGCAGTTACGTCCCTACAGCTAACTATGGCTACACCTTC,CATSSYVPTANYGYTF
.,TRBJ2-3,TRBD2,TRBV30,TGTGCCTGGGTGGGAGGGCCCCCAGATACGCAGTATTTT,CAWVGGPPDTQYF
.,TRBJ1-3,.,TRBV9,TGTGCCAGCAGCGTAGAGAGGATCTCCTCTGGAAACACCATATATTTT,CASSVERISSGNTIYF
.,TRBJ1-1,.,TRBV6-5,TGTGCCAGCAGTTACTCTAGAGGACTGACTGAAGCTTTCTTT,CASSYSRGLTEAFF
.,TRBJ2-3,TRBD2,TRBV28,TGTGCCAGCAGTTTAGGGAGGGGACTACAAAGCACAGATACGCAGTATTTT,CASSLGRGLQSTDTQYF